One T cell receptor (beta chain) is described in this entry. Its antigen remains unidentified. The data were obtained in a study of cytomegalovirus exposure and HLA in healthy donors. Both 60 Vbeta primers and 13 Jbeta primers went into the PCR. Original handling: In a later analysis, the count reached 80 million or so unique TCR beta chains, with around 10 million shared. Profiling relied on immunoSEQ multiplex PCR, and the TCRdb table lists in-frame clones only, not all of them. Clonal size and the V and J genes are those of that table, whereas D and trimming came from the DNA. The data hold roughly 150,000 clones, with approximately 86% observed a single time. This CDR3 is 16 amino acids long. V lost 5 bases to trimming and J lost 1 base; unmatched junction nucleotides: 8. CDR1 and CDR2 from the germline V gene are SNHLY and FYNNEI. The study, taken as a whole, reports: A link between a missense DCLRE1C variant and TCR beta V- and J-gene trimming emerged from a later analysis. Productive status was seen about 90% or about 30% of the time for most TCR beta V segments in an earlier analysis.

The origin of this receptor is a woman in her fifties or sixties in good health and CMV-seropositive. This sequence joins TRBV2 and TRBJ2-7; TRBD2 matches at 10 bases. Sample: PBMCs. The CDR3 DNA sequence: TGTGCCAGCAGTTTCTCTTCTAGCGGGGGATCCTACGAGCAGTACTTC. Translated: CASSFSSSGGSYEQYF.